The rows below give T cell receptor beta chains drawn from one sample of a study of patients and donors after allogeneic stem cell transplantation. TCRdb passed the RT-PCR reads through MiXCR, listing each CDR3 protein once. The sample comprises under 200,000 distinct CDR3 sequences, more than 20% of which are singletons, and 25% to 30% rests with the top ten. Sample: blood, either unsorted or a sorted T cell fraction (not recorded which). Source of these receptors: a human donor who was either an allogeneic HSCT recipient or a stem cell or donor lymphocyte infusion donor (not recorded which). It is not recorded whose cells these are; they may come from a transplant donor. The CDR3 runs from the conserved cysteine through the conserved F or W. A D gene is named only where the DNA matches it firmly. Size values are once, few and many counts, or a class for expanded clones, and some rows have none.

CDR3: CSVEGGLAGAGQFF
DNA: TGCAGCGTTGAAGGAGGACTAGCGGGAGCCGGGCAGTTCTTC
V: TRBV29-1
D: TRBD2
size: few
J: TRBJ2-1

CDR3: CSANSYNEQFF
DNA: TGCAGTGCTAACTCTTACAATGAGCAGTTCTTC
V: TRBV20-1
D: -
size: few
J: TRBJ2-1

CDR3: CASSQSHEAFF
DNA: TGTGCCAGCAGCCAAAGCCATGAAGCTTTCTTT
V: TRBV16
D: -
size: many
J: TRBJ1-1

CDR3: CASSQDLSPREQYF
DNA: TGTGCCAGCAGCCAAGATCTCTCGCCCCGCGAGCAGTACTTC
V: TRBV3-1
D: -
size: few
J: TRBJ2-7

CDR3: CAQQAVRNYGYTF
DNA: TGTGCCCAACAGGCAGTCCGAAACTATGGCTACACCTTC
V: TRBV30
D: -
size: -
J: TRBJ1-2

CDR3: CASSRYTGQGGNQPQHF
DNA: TGTGCCAGCAGCCGGTATACCGGACAGGGAGGAAATCAGCCCCAGCATTTT
V: TRBV7-9
D: TRBD1
size: many
J: TRBJ1-5

CDR3: CSAREGRGLGSYNEQFF
DNA: TGCAGTGCTAGAGAGGGTAGGGGACTGGGCTCCTACAATGAGCAGTTCTTC
V: TRBV20-1
D: -
size: -
J: TRBJ2-1

CDR3: CASSLGGISNQPQHF
DNA: TGCGCCAGCAGCTTGGGGGGAATTAGCAATCAGCCCCAGCATTTT
V: TRBV5-1
D: -
size: many
J: TRBJ1-5

CDR3: CAIRLLPGQGTEAFF
DNA: TGTGCCATCAGGCTACTTCCGGGACAAGGCACTGAAGCTTTCTTT
V: TRBV10-3
D: -
size: many
J: TRBJ1-1

CDR3: CSARPIQPGTTKMNTEAFF
DNA: TGCAGTGCTAGACCGATTCAACCCGGGACCACTAAAATGAACACTGAAGCTTTCTTT
V: TRBV20-1
D: -
size: -
J: TRBJ1-1

CDR3: CASSRDRGWSNEKLFF
DNA: TGTGCCAGCAGTCGGGACAGGGGCTGGTCTAATGAAAAACTGTTTTTT
V: TRBV27
D: TRBD1
size: few
J: TRBJ1-4